These T cell receptor beta chains were read from a single sample in a study of glioma-infiltrating T cells. TCRdb reprocessed the multiplex PCR reads via MiXCR and lists one record per CDR3 protein. The table includes around 350,000 distinct CDR3 sequences, roughly two fifths detected once. Specimen: glioma tissue, nonneoplastic brain tissue, or PBMCs (not recorded which). All receptors derive from a human donor with low-grade glioma or glioblastoma, undergoing nonglioma brain surgery, or in good health (not recorded which). The CDR3 runs from the conserved cysteine through the conserved F or W. The D gene is left open where the match is weak. Clone size is not always given. Where it is, it says once, few, many or a class for expanded clones.

d_call j_call v_call clone_size cdr3_nt cdr3_aa
NA TRBJ1-5 TRBV27 many TGTGCCAGCAGTTTTTCCGGAGGTGGTCAGCCCCAGCATTTT CASSFSGGGQPQHF
TRBD2 TRBJ2-1 TRBV19 few TGTGCCAGTAGTATTCGTCGGCGGGGGGGGGTTGAGCAGTTCTTC CASSIRRRGGVEQFF
TRBD2 TRBJ2-7 TRBV7-2 NA TGTGCCAGCAGCCGCGGGACTAGCAAACACGAGCAGTACTTC CASSRGTSKHEQYF
NA TRBJ1-3 TRBV18 NA TGTGCCAGCTCACCAGGAGTTGGGAATTCTGGAAACACCATATATTTT CASSPGVGNSGNTIYF
TRBD2 TRBJ2-1 TRBV6-2/TRBV6-3 many TGTGCCAGCAGTTCACCGACTAGCGGGAGGGGCGATGAGCAGTTCTTC CASSSPTSGRGDEQFF
NA TRBJ1-3 TRBV19 NA TGTGCCAGTACCAGACCCTTTGTCGGACAGATCCTCTCTGGAAACACCACATATTTT CASTRPFVGQILSGNTTYF
NA TRBJ2-1 TRBV4-1 many TGCGCCAGCAGCCAAGTTCCGGGCCCCTCCTACAATGAGCAGTTCTTC CASSQVPGPSYNEQFF
NA TRBJ2-5 TRBV7-9 NA TGTGCCAGCGTTCAGGGTGACCCGTTGGCAGAGACCCAGTACTTC CASVQGDPLAETQYF
NA TRBJ2-7 TRBV6-6 once TGTGCCAGCAGGGGCAGGGTCGGAATGTTGGACGAGCAGTGCTTC CASRGRVGMLDEQCF
NA TRBJ2-3 TRBV4-3 NA TGCGCCAGCAGCCAAGGGGGCGGTTCTAGCACAGATACGCAGTATTTT CASSQGGGSSTDTQYF
NA TRBJ1-1 TRBV7-2 few TGTGCCAGCAGCTTAGATTGGGCAGGGAACACTGAAGCTTTCTTT CASSLDWAGNTEAFF
TRBD2 TRBJ2-5 TRBV27 NA TGTGCCAGCAGCGTAGGCGTAGCGGGAGGAGAGACCCAGTACTTC CASSVGVAGGETQYF
TRBD2 TRBJ2-7 TRBV7-2 few TGTGCCAGCAGCTTAGCTAGCGGGAGGTTGGGCGAGCAGTACTTC CASSLASGRLGEQYF
NA TRBJ1-1 TRBV15 many TGTGCCACCAGCAGAGATCCCAGGGGGAACACTGAAGCTTTCTTT CATSRDPRGNTEAFF
NA TRBJ2-2 TRBV28 NA TGTGCCAGCAGTTTAAGACAGGTGGACGGGGAGCTGTTTTTT CASSLRQVDGELFF
NA TRBJ2-3 TRBV28 few TGTGCCAGCAGTTCCACTAGCACAGATACGCAGTATTTT CASSSTSTDTQYF
TRBD1 TRBJ1-5 TRBV6-6 few TGTGCCAGCAGTTACCCTCCCGGGACAGGGGGTGGAGGCCAGCCCCAGCATTTT CASSYPPGTGGGGQPQHF
NA TRBJ1-1 TRBV6-2/TRBV6-3 many TGTGCCAGCAGGGACCGAGTTGTGACTGAAGCTTTCTTT CASRDRVVTEAFF
NA TRBJ2-7 TRBV20-1 few TGCAGTGCTAGCCTCCCCGGGGGCTCGACCTACGAGCAGTACTTC CSASLPGGSTYEQYF
TRBD1 TRBJ1-1 TRBV10-2 NA TGCGCCAGCAGTGTTGGGAGGGGGCGTCTCTCCGAAGCTTTCTTT CASSVGRGRLSEAFF
NA TRBJ1-3 TRBV19 NA TGTGCCAGTATTGACAGACGCTCTGGAAACACCATATATTTT CASIDRRSGNTIYF
TRBD2 TRBJ2-7 TRBV25-1 NA TGTGCCTCTGGGGAGGGGCAGGTTTACGAGCAGTACTTC CASGEGQVYEQYF
TRBD2 TRBJ2-3 TRBV4-1 NA TGCGCCAGCAGCCAAGACTTTGGACTAGCGGGAGCAGATACGCAGTATTTT CASSQDFGLAGADTQYF
TRBD2 TRBJ2-7 TRBV14 NA TGTGCCAGCAGCCTCCTAGCGGGAGGGCCTATATTTGAGCAGTACTTC CASSLLAGGPIFEQYF
TRBD1 TRBJ1-1 TRBV24-1 NA TGTGCCGCCAGGGGACAGGCTTTGGGCACTGAAGCTTTCTTT CAARGQALGTEAFF
NA TRBJ1-2 TRBV28 many TGTGCCAGCCAGACAGGTTCCTATGGCTACACCTTC CASQTGSYGYTF
TRBD2 TRBJ2-3 TRBV20-1 few TGCAGTGCTTTTGCTACTAGCGGGGGCACAGATACGCAGTATTTT CSAFATSGGTDTQYF
NA TRBJ2-1 TRBV3-1 NA TGTGCCAGCAGCCAAGATCTTAATGAGCAGTTCTTC CASSQDLNEQFF
TRBD2 TRBJ2-7 TRBV28 NA TGTGCCAGCCAACCTTTAGCGGGAGCTTGGTACGAGCAGTACTTC CASQPLAGAWYEQYF
NA TRBJ1-3 TRBV19 NA TGTGCCAGTAGTCAGGGGTACTCTGGAAACACCATATATTTT CASSQGYSGNTIYF
NA TRBJ1-4 TRBV28 NA TGTGCCAGCGTGGGACCCAAGCCGGGAAAACTGTTTTTT CASVGPKPGKLFF
TRBD2 TRBJ2-1 TRBV7-9 NA TGTGCCAGCAGCCCGGGACTAGGTTTAGACGAGCAGTTCTTC CASSPGLGLDEQFF
TRBD1 TRBJ2-7 TRBV3-1 NA TGTGCCAGCAGCCAGGTCGGACAGGGGCTAGACTACGAGCAGTACTTC CASSQVGQGLDYEQYF
NA TRBJ1-5 TRBV20-1 few TGCAGTGCTAGAGGCCATTTGCGAAATCAGCCCCAGCATTTT CSARGHLRNQPQHF
NA TRBJ1-4 TRBV20-1 NA TGCAGCGCCACCGACAGTAATGAAGAACTGTTTTTT CSATDSNEELFF